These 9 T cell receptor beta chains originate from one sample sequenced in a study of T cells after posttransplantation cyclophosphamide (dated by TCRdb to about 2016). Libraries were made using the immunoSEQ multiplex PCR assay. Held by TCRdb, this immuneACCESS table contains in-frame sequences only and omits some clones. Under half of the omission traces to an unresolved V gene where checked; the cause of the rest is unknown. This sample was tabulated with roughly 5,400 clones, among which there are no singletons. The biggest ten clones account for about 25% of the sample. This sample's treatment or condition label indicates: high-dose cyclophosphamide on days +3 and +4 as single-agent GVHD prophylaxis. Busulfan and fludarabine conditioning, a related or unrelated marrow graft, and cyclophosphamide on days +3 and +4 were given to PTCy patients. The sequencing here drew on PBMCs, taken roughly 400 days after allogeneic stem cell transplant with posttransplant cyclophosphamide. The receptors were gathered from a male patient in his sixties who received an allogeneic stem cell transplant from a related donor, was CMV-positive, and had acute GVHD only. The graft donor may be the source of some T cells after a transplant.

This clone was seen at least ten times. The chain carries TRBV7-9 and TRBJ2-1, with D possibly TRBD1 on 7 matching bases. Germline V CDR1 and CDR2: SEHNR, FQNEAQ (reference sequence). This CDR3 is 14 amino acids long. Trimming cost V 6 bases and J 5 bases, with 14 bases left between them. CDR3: CASSWRDRDNEQFF. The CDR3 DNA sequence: TGTGCCAGCAGTTGGCGGGACAGAGACAATGAGCAGTTCTTC.

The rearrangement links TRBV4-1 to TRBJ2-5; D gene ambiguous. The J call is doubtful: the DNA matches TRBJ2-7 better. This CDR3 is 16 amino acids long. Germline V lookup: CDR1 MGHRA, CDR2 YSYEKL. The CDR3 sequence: CASSQVLIASSYEQYF. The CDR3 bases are TGCGCCAGCAGCCAAGTACTTATCGCCTCCTCCTACGAGCAGTACTTC.

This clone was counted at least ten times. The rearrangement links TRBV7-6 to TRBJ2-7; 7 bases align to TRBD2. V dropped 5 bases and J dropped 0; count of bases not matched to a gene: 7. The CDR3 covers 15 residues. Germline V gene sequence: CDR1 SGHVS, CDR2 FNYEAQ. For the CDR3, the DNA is TGTGCCAGCAGCAAAAAGCGGGACTACTCCTACGAGCAGTACTTC. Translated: CASSKKRDYSYEQYF.

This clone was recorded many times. As DNA, the CDR3 is TGCGCCAGCAGCTTGGGGCCAGGAAGATACGAGCAGTACTTC. This translates into CASSLGPGRYEQYF. The chain combines TRBV5-1 with TRBJ2-7, with D hard to call. The CDR3 length is 14 residues. Per germline, CDR1 SGHRS and CDR2 YFSETQ. With 0 bases removed from V and 4 bases from J, the gap between germline ends came to 11 bases.

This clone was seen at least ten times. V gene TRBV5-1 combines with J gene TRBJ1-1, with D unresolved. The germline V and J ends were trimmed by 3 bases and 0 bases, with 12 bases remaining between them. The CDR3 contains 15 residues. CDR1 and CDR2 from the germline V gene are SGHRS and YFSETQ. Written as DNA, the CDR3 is TGCGCCAGCAGCTCCTGGGGAGATCTGAACACTGAAGCTTTCTTT. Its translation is CASSSWGDLNTEAFF.

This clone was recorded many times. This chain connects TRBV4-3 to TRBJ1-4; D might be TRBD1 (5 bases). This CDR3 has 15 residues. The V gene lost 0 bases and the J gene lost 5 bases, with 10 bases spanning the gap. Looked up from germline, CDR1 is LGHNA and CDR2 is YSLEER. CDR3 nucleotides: TGCGCCAGCAGCCAAGACCAGGGTTGGAATGAAAAACTGTTTTTT. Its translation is CASSQDQGWNEKLFF.

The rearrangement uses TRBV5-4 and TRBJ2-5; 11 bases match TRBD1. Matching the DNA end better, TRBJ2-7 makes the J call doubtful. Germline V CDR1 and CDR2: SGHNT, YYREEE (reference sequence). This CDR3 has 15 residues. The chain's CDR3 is CASSRRTGGIYEQYF. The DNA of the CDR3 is TGTGCCAGCAGCAGACGGACAGGGGGCATCTACGAGCAGTACTTC.

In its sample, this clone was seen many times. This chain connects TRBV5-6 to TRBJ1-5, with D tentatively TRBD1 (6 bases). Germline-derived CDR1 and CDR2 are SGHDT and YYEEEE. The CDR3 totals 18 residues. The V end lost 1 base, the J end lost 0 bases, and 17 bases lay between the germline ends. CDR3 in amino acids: CASSLTLGQINSNQPQHF. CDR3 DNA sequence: TGTGCCAGCAGCTTGACTCTCGGACAGATCAATAGCAATCAGCCCCAGCATTTT.

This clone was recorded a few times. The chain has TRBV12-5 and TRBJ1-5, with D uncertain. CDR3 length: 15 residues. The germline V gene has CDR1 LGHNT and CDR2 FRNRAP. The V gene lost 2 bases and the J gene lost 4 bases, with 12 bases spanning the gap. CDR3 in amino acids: CASGLSETLNQPQHF. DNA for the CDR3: TGTGCTAGTGGTTTGTCGGAGACCCTAAATCAGCCCCAGCATTTT. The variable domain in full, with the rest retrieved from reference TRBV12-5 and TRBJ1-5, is DARVTQTPRHKVTEMGQEVTMRCQPILGHNTVFWYRQTMMQGLELLAYFRNRAPLDDSGMPKDRFSAEMPDATLATLKIQPSEPRDSAVYFCASGLSETLNQPQHFGDGTRLSIL.